The 27 T cell receptor beta chains reported below all come from one sample, sequenced in a study of spatial heterogeneity in lung cancer. General study findings and limits: How many expanded intratumoral alpha and beta TCRs were present tracked the tumor mutation count, which was a count of nonsynonymous mutations.

No antigen has been assigned to these receptors. TCRdb ran MiXCR on the 5' RACE reads and lists one entry per CDR3 protein. The sample lists over 10,000 distinct CDR3 sequences; roughly 5.6% were seen once. Time point of the sample: sample taken at primary tumor resection. Sequenced material: lung tumor tissue, taken at surgery. The receptors derive from a female donor with early-stage non-small cell lung cancer.

Concerning this clonotype itself: The library was built for alpha chains, so this beta chain is an off-target read and its size means little. The chain is built from TRBV20-1 and TRBJ1-1; 8 nucleotides align to TRBD1. V trimming: 1 base; J trimming: 0 bases; junction bases outside the gene matches: 10. Per the germline V gene, CDR1 is DFQATT and CDR2 is SNEGSKA (reference sequence). CDR3 size: 17 residues. CDR3 loop: CSARVAPGGKVNTEAFF. CDR3 in DNA: TGCAGTGCTAGAGTAGCCCCAGGGGGCAAGGTGAACACTGAAGCTTTCTTT.

As for this clonotype: This beta chain is a stray read from a library made for alpha chains; its abundance is not meaningful. This chain links TRBV28 with TRBJ1-4; 9 bases agree with TRBD1. After removal of 6 bases from V and 5 bases from J, the junction contained 7 bases not matched to a gene. Germline-derived CDR1 and CDR2 are MDHEN and SYDVKM. The CDR3 has 15 residues. The CDR3 DNA reads TGTGCCAGCAGATCCACAGGGGGCTTGAATGAAAAACTGTTTTTT. Its protein product is CASRSTGGLNEKLFF. The full variable domain, rest sourced from reference TRBV28 and TRBJ1-4, is DVKVTQSSRYLVKRTGEKVFLECVQDMDHENMFWYRQDPGLGLRLIYFSYDVKMKEKGDIPEGYSVSREKKERFSLILESASTNQTSMYLCASRSTGGLNEKLFFGSGTQLSVL.

In this sample, this clonotype turned up many times. This beta chain is off target for a library built for alpha chains, so its abundance means little. The rearrangement joins TRBV5-1 to TRBJ1-2; 7 nucleotides agree with TRBD1. The CDR3 loop spans 15 amino acids. Trimming removed 3 bases from V and 4 bases from J; junction bases left unmatched: 9. CDR1 is SGHRS and CDR2 is YFSETQ in the germline V gene. The DNA for the CDR3 is TGCGCCAGCAGCTCCTCGCCCGAGGGGGCCTATGGCTACACCTTC. It is translated as CASSSSPEGAYGYTF.

In this sample, this clonotype turned up many times. This beta chain turned up in a library designed for alpha chains; as an off-target read, its abundance says little. CDR3 nucleotide sequence: TGTGCCAGCAGCTTAGCCCTTGGCATTGAGCAGTTCTTC. Amino acid sequence: CASSLALGIEQFF. V and J are TRBV7-2 and TRBJ2-1; D unresolved. The CDR3 consists of 13 residues. Germline V lookup: CDR1 SGHTA, CDR2 FQGNSA. V lost 0 bases and J 9 bases, leaving 9 bases between the germline ends.

At least ten counts were recorded for this clonotype. Because the library targeted alpha chains, this beta chain is an off-target read whose size means little. The chain couples TRBV6-5 to TRBJ2-1, with a weak D call TRBD1 (6 bases). Trimming removed 5 bases from V and 10 bases from J, with 21 bases in between. CDR3 length equals 15 residues. Germline V gene sequence: CDR1 MNHEY, CDR2 SVGAGI. The CDR3 is CASSAPGTSLREQFF. The DNA for the CDR3 is TGTGCCAGCAGTGCCCCCGGGACATCGCTTCGAGAGCAGTTCTTC.

In this sample, this clonotype turned up many times. Little can be read into the size of this beta chain, an off-target read in a library designed for alpha chains. This chain joins TRBV20-1 and TRBJ1-6; D possibly corresponds to TRBD1 (5 bases). CDR1 DFQATT and CDR2 SNEGSKA come from the germline V gene (reference sequence). This CDR3 is built from 15 residues. Trimming left V 5 bases short and J 4 bases short, with 15 bases between. CDR3 sequence reads: CSAFREGLYNSPLHF. The DNA for the CDR3 is TGCAGTGCTTTTCGAGAGGGGCTGTATAATTCACCCCTCCACTTT.

In its sample, this clonotype was seen many times. This beta chain was picked up by a library intended for alpha chains and is off target, so its count carries little meaning. The chain uses TRBV5-1 and TRBJ1-6, with D perhaps TRBD1 (5 bases). Germline CDR1 SGHRS, CDR2 YFSETQ. There are 15 residues in the CDR3. Trimming stripped 1 base from V and 8 bases from J, with 13 bases between. CDR3 DNA sequence: TGCGCCAGCAGCTTGAGTACAGGAGCTCATTCACCCCTCCACTTT. It codes for CASSLSTGAHSPLHF. Filled out from reference TRBV5-1 and TRBJ1-6, the complete variable domain reads KAGVTQTPRYLIKTRGQQVTLSCSPISGHRSVSWYQQTPGQGLQFLFEYFSETQRNKGNFPGRFSGRQFSNSRSEMNVSTLELGDSALYLCASSLSTGAHSPLHFGNGTRLTVT.

This clonotype was found many times. This beta chain is a stray read from a library made for alpha chains; its abundance is not meaningful. The chain couples TRBV20-1 to TRBJ1-6; D gene ambiguous. V lost 2 bases and J lost 6, with 17 bases in between. This CDR3 region has 16 residues. CDR1 and CDR2 from the germline V gene are DFQATT and SNEGSKA (reference sequence). Here the CDR3 DNA reads TGCAGTGCTAGAAGGACGGCCAGCCAGTCTAATTCACCCCTCCACTTT. Amino acids: CSARRTASQSNSPLHF.

In this sample, this clonotype turned up many times. A library prepared for alpha chains yielded this beta chain as an off-target read; its size is of little meaning. The rearrangement uses TRBV2 and TRBJ2-3; no clear D gene. Trimming shortened V by 3 bases and J by 10 bases, and 17 bases separated the two germline ends. The CDR3 covers 14 residues. Germline-derived CDR1 and CDR2 are SNHLY and FYNNEI. DNA of the CDR3: TGTGCCAGCAGTGAGATGTCGGCTCACAGTGCGCAGTATTTT. Residues: CASSEMSAHSAQYF.

In this sample, this clonotype turned up many times. Since it is a stray read in a library aimed at alpha chains, this beta chain has a size that is not meaningful. The V gene is TRBV9, the J gene TRBJ2-7; the D call may be TRBD1 or TRBD2 (5 bases each). Germline lookup yields CDR1 SGDLS and CDR2 YYNGEE. V was cut by 4 bases and J by 2 bases, with 16 bases left in between. This CDR3 has 15 amino acids. The CDR3 spells CASSPGAFPAYEQYF. As DNA, the CDR3 is TGTGCCAGCAGCCCCGGGGCTTTCCCAGCCTACGAGCAGTACTTC.

This clonotype was picked up many times. This beta chain came through as a stray read in a library set up for alpha chains, and its size says little. The chain has TRBV28 and TRBJ2-5; D is undetermined. Per germline, CDR1 MDHEN and CDR2 SYDVKM. This CDR3 is built from 15 residues. V dropped 5 bases and J dropped 5 bases, with 18 bases sitting between them. This CDR3 reads CASSLSRVGRETQYF. DNA for the CDR3: TGTGCCAGCAGTCTCTCAAGGGTTGGTCGGGAGACCCAGTACTTC.

Concerning this clonotype itself: Found in a library prepared for alpha chains, this beta chain is an off-target read, and its abundance has little meaning. The genes are TRBV20-1 and TRBJ2-5; TRBD2 is a possible D gene (5 bases). Germline-derived CDR1 and CDR2 are DFQATT and SNEGSKA (reference sequence). V was clipped by 1 base and J by 5 bases, with 5 bases between them. CDR3 length: 11 amino acids. This CDR3 reads CSARGGETQYF. For the CDR3, the DNA is TGCAGTGCTAGAGGAGGGGAGACCCAGTACTTC.

This clonotype has a count of ten or more. A library prepared for alpha chains yielded this beta chain as an off-target read; its size is of little meaning. The chain links TRBV7-9 to TRBJ2-5, with D possibly TRBD1 on 6 matching bases. Trimming left V 3 bases short and J 4 bases short, with 21 bases between. Germline V gene sequence: CDR1 SEHNR, CDR2 FQNEAQ (reference sequence). The CDR3 contains 17 residues. The CDR3 DNA reads as TGTGCCAGCAGCTTCTTAGACCCAAGGGGGTGGCTAGAGACCCAGTACTTC. Its protein product is CASSFLDPRGWLETQYF.

This clonotype was picked up many times. This beta chain represents an off-target read in a library built for alpha chains; its size is of limited meaning. This sequence joins TRBV2 and TRBJ2-2; D not certain. V was cut by 6 bases and J by 6 bases, with 11 bases left in between. The CDR3 covers 13 residues. CDR1 and CDR2 (germline): SNHLY, FYNNEI. The CDR3 DNA is TGTGCCAGCAGAATGGTGGGCTCCGGGGAGCTGTTTTTT. Amino acids: CASRMVGSGELFF. The full variable domain, rest sourced from reference TRBV2 and TRBJ2-2, is EPEVTQTPSHQVTQMGQEVILRCVPISNHLYFYWYRQILGQKVEFLVSFYNNEISEKSEIFDDQFSVERPDGSNFTLKIRSTKLEDSAMYFCASRMVGSGELFFGEGSRLTVL.

This clonotype was detected ten times or more. This beta chain slipped into a library made for alpha chains as a stray read, so its size is not meaningful. The chain employs TRBV6-6 and TRBJ2-1; 9 nucleotides match TRBD1. Trimming cost V 8 bases and J 6 bases; bases outside gene matches: 11. Germline V gene data show CDR1 as MNHNY and CDR2 as SVGAGI (reference sequence). The CDR3 runs to 15 residues. The CDR3 region is CASCWRDRVSNEQFF. The CDR3, as DNA: TGTGCCAGCTGTTGGCGGGACAGGGTGAGCAATGAGCAGTTCTTC.

In this sample, this clonotype turned up many times. The library was designed around alpha chains, so this beta chain is a stray read whose abundance carries little weight. V and J are TRBV6-2 or TRBV6-3 and TRBJ1-6; TRBD1 matches 9 bases. V dropped 5 bases and J dropped 9; count of bases not matched to a gene: 11. The CDR3 totals 16 residues. Germline V lookup: CDR1 MNHEY, CDR2 SVGEGT. CDR3 loop: CASSPGAGQGVSPLHF. As DNA, the CDR3 is TGTGCCAGCAGTCCAGGCGCGGGACAGGGAGTTTCACCCCTCCACTTT.

This clonotype was seen ten or more times. This beta chain appears as a stray read in a library generated for alpha chains; its size is not informative. The rearrangement uses TRBV9 and TRBJ2-3, with TRBD1 as a possible D gene (6 bases). The germline V and J ends were trimmed by 4 bases and 2 bases, with 20 bases remaining between them. The CDR3 has 17 residues. Germline loops: CDR1 SGDLS, CDR2 YYNGEE. CDR3 sequence (DNA): TGTGCCAGCAGCCCGCGAGGCGGACAGATATCCACAGATACGCAGTATTTT. It codes for CASSPRGGQISTDTQYF.

This clonotype rates as medium-sized. This beta chain turned up in a library designed for alpha chains; as an off-target read, its abundance says little. V and J are TRBV7-2 and TRBJ2-3; 13 bases are shared with TRBD2. CDR3 size: 15 residues. Germline V gene sequence: CDR1 SGHTA, CDR2 FQGNSA. After removal of 4 bases from V and 5 bases from J, the junction contained 3 bases not matched to a gene. As DNA, the CDR3 is TGTGCCAGCAGCTCCCGGACTAGCGGGGGAGATACGCAGTATTTT. Amino acid sequence: CASSSRTSGGDTQYF.

This clonotype was counted many times. This beta chain appears as a stray read in a library generated for alpha chains; its size is not informative. This rearrangement joins TRBV20-1 to TRBJ2-7, with D tentatively TRBD2 (5 bases). Germline assignment: CDR1 DFQATT and CDR2 SNEGSKA (reference sequence). The CDR3 extends over 13 amino acids. Trimming pared 8 bases from V and 7 bases from J, leaving 21 bases between. This CDR3 is CSSLPGFGREQYF. CDR3 coding DNA: TGCAGTTCGCTCCCGGGGTTCGGTAGAGAGCAGTACTTC.

This clonotype was seen repeatedly, ten times or more. With the library built for alpha chains, this beta chain is off target and its frequency is not meaningful. This chain links TRBV6-5 with TRBJ1-1; the D is unclear. Looked up from germline, CDR1 is MNHEY and CDR2 is SVGAGI. The CDR3 runs 13 residues. V was trimmed by 2 bases and J by 6 bases, leaving 10 bases between them. The CDR3 bases are TGTGCCAGCAGTTACGCGGTGGGATCTGAAGCTTTCTTT. Protein: CASSYAVGSEAFF.

For this clonotype: Little can be read into the size of this beta chain, an off-target read in a library designed for alpha chains. This chain joins TRBV6-1 and TRBJ2-2, with 9 bases aligning to TRBD2. The CDR3 is 16 residues long. Trimming cost V 3 bases and J 3 bases; bases outside gene matches: 5. Looked up from germline, CDR1 is MNHNS and CDR2 is SASEGT. The CDR3 region is CASSDSGRLDTGELFF. CDR3 DNA: TGTGCCAGCAGTGATAGCGGGAGACTCGACACCGGGGAGCTGTTTTTT.

This clonotype was recorded at least ten times. This beta chain came through as a stray read in a library set up for alpha chains, and its size says little. The genes are TRBV29-1 and TRBJ1-2; a weak D match, TRBD1 (5 bases). CDR3 length: 14 residues. Trimming took off 7 bases at V and 4 bases at J, with 19 bases between the two ends. Germline V gene data show CDR1 as SQVTM and CDR2 as ANQGSEA. CDR3 region: CSARMRGDFYGYTF. For the CDR3, the DNA is TGCAGCGCCCGAATGAGGGGAGATTTCTATGGCTACACCTTC. Supplemented by reference TRBV29-1 and TRBJ1-2, the full variable domain reads SAVISQKPSRDICQRGTSLTIQCQVDSQVTMMFWYRQQPGQSLTLIATANQGSEATYESGFVIDKFPISRPNLTFSTLTVSNMSPEDSSIYLCSARMRGDFYGYTFGSGTRLTVV.

Ten or more counts support this clonotype. This beta chain was picked up by a library intended for alpha chains and is off target, so its count carries little meaning. The gene calls are TRBV6-5 and TRBJ1-1; 8 bases map to TRBD1. The CDR3 length is 14 residues. The germline V gene encodes CDR1 MNHEY and CDR2 SVGAGI. After removal of 8 bases from V and 1 base from J, the junction contained 6 bases not matched to a gene. CDR3 sequence reads: CASRTTGGNTEAFF. CDR3 DNA: TGTGCCAGCCGAACAACAGGGGGGAACACTGAAGCTTTCTTT.

About this clonotype itself: In a library made to pick up alpha chains, this beta chain is a stray read with a size that means little. The CDR3 loop is CASSLNVRETQYF. CDR3 in DNA: TGTGCCAGCAGCTTAAACGTCCGAGAGACCCAGTACTTC. This chain connects TRBV11-1 to TRBJ2-5; D call uncertain. V shed 2 bases and J shed 4 bases, with 8 bases lying between them. This CDR3 comprises 13 residues. Germline V gene data show CDR1 as SGHAT and CDR2 as FQDESV (reference sequence).

This clonotype is labeled medium-sized. Since the library was made to target alpha chains, this beta chain is a stray read and its abundance is not meaningful. The genes are TRBV7-9 and TRBJ2-3, with no clear D. Trimming removed 2 bases from V and 6 bases from J, with 3 bases in between. The CDR3 length is 11 residues. Germline CDR1 and CDR2: SEHNR and FQNEAQ (reference sequence). In DNA, the CDR3 is TGTGCCAGCAGCTTAACCGATACGCAGTATTTT. It encodes CASSLTDTQYF.

A remark on this clonotype: Being off target in a library aimed at alpha chains, this beta chain has a size of little meaning. This chain joins TRBV25-1 and TRBJ1-6, with D possibly TRBD1 on 6 matching bases. V dropped 6 bases and J dropped 13 bases, with 13 bases sitting between them. The CDR3 covers 12 residues. CDR1 is MGHDK, CDR2 SYGVNS, per germline. CDR3: CASRGPGAPLHF. The CDR3 DNA is TGTGCCAGCAGGGGGCCGGGGGCGCCCCTCCACTTT.

In this sample, this clonotype turned up many times. Since it is a stray read in a library aimed at alpha chains, this beta chain has a size that is not meaningful. This chain joins TRBV15 and TRBJ2-6; D tentatively fits TRBD1 or TRBD2 (6 bases each). Between the trimmed V and J ends, which lost 4 bases and 3 bases, there was a span of 13 bases. Germline CDR1 and CDR2: LNHNV and YYDKDF (reference sequence). The CDR3 covers 16 residues. The CDR3 protein is CATSTRRGRGANVLTF. CDR3 sequence (DNA): TGTGCCACCAGCACCCGCCGGGGGCGTGGGGCCAACGTCCTGACTTTC. Combining the CDR3 with reference TRBV15 and TRBJ2-6 gives the whole variable domain DAMVIQNPRYQVTQFGKPVTLSCSQTLNHNVMYWYQQKSSQAPKLLFHYYDKDFNNEADTPDNFQSRRPNTSFCFLDIRSPGLGDTAMYLCATSTRRGRGANVLTFGAGSRLTVL.